The 13 T cell receptor beta chains given below trace back to one sample, sequenced in a study of OX40 agonist ivuxolimab in advanced cancers. The library was generated by the immunoSEQ multiplex PCR assay. Entries here come from immuneACCESS through TCRdb and include only in-frame sequences with V and J called. Some clones fail to appear in such tables; in the studies checked, an unresolved V gene covers under half of the shortfall, and the cause of the remainder is unknown. Here the sample has 40,000 to 45,000 clones; about 86% occur a single time. Together, the top ten hold 21% of the sample. The starting material was CD4+ or CD8+ T cells sorted from blood, obtained in a trial of the OX40 agonist ivuxolimab. Every receptor here comes from an adult with an advanced solid tumor such as melanoma, head and neck, liver or kidney cancer.

The chain recombines TRBV5-8 with TRBJ2-5, with 10 bases matching TRBD1. V gave up 6 bases and J gave up 3 bases; unmatched junction bases: 5. Germline-derived CDR1 and CDR2 are SGHTS and YDEGEE. CDR3 length: 14 residues. CDR3 coding DNA: TGTGCCAGCACCGCCGGGACAGGGGAAGAGACCCAGTACTTC. It is translated as CASTAGTGEETQYF.

This chain joins TRBV9 and TRBJ1-2; D uncertain. This CDR3 comprises 12 residues. With 0 bases removed from V and 6 bases from J, the gap between germline ends came to 6 bases. Germline CDR1 reads SGDLS; CDR2 reads YYNGEE. The CDR3 coding sequence is TGTGCCAGCAGCGTAGTAGTTGATGGCTACACCTTC. Translating gives CASSVVVDGYTF.

The chain has TRBV9 and TRBJ2-6; perhaps TRBD1 as D (5 bases). Trimming left V 0 bases short and J 0 bases short, with 7 bases between. The CDR3 is 16 residues long. In germline, CDR1 is SGDLS, CDR2 YYNGEE. CDR3 coding DNA: TGTGCCAGCAGCGTAGAGACAGACTCTGGGGCCAACGTCCTGACTTTC. Translated: CASSVETDSGANVLTF. Filled out from reference TRBV9 and TRBJ2-6, the complete variable domain reads DSGVTQTPKHLITATGQRVTLRCSPRSGDLSVYWYQQSLDQGLQFLIQYYNGEERAKGNILERFSAQQFPDLHSELNLSSLELGDSALYFCASSVETDSGANVLTFGAGSRLTVL.

Here the CDR3 reads CSVEGIGANTEAFF. Written as DNA, the CDR3 is TGCAGCGTTGAAGGTATTGGGGCGAACACTGAAGCTTTCTTT. The J gene is TRBJ1-1, the V gene TRBV29-1, with D perhaps TRBD1 (5 bases). Per germline, CDR1 SQVTM and CDR2 ANQGSEA. CDR3 length equals 14 residues. Trimming removed 1 base at V and 1 base at J, with 10 bases between.

This chain links TRBV6-6 with TRBJ1-2; no reliable D call. Germline loops: CDR1 MNHNY, CDR2 SVGAGI (reference sequence). The CDR3 has 14 amino acids. The germline V and J ends were trimmed by 0 bases and 2 bases, with 7 bases remaining between them. The CDR3 sequence is CASSYSTGNYGYTF. Written as DNA, the CDR3 is TGTGCCAGCAGTTACTCTACCGGGAACTATGGCTACACCTTC.

The chain couples TRBV29-1 to TRBJ2-7, with D unresolved. This CDR3 has 11 amino acids. V was clipped by 0 bases and J by 6 bases, with 6 bases between them. CDR1 SQVTM and CDR2 ANQGSEA come from the germline V gene. CDR3 region: CSVEDGFEQYF. DNA of the CDR3: TGCAGCGTTGAAGATGGCTTCGAGCAGTACTTC.

This chain joins TRBV11-3 and TRBJ1-5; D not resolved. The V and J ends lost 1 base and 12 bases respectively, with 10 bases between them. CDR3 length: 12 residues. Germline V CDR1 and CDR2: SGHNT, YENEEA. DNA of the CDR3: TGTGCCAGCAGCTTAGGGGCCCGAGGCCAGCATTTT. Translated: CASSLGARGQHF. The entire variable domain, with the rest obtained from reference TRBV11-3 and TRBJ1-5, is as follows: EAGVVQSPRYKIIEKKQPVAFWCNPISGHNTLYWYLQNLGQGPELLIRYENEEAVDDSQLPKDRFSAERLKGVDSTLKIQPAELGDSAVYLCASSLGARGQHFGDGTRLSIL.

This chain connects TRBV7-9 to TRBJ1-3; the D gene is possibly TRBD1 (6 bases). CDR1 and CDR2 from the germline V gene are SEHNR and FQNEAQ (reference sequence). Between the trimmed V and J ends, which lost 1 base and 0 bases, there was a span of 13 bases. The CDR3 runs to 17 residues. CDR3 protein: CASSLGTGGASGNTIYF. DNA of the CDR3: TGTGCCAGCAGCTTAGGGACGGGGGGCGCCTCTGGAAACACCATATATTTT.

J is TRBJ2-7 and V is TRBV28; D is possibly TRBD1 (7 bases). The CDR3 loop spans 15 amino acids. CDR1 and CDR2 (germline): MDHEN, SYDVKM. Trimming took 5 bases from V and 3 from J, leaving 17 bases between them. The DNA of the CDR3 is TGTGCCAGCAGTGCCCTCAACAGGGGAGGCTACGAGCAGTACTTC. As protein: CASSALNRGGYEQYF.

The chain joins TRBV5-6 to TRBJ2-3, with 12 bases that match TRBD2. The CDR3 extends over 17 amino acids. Trimming removed 6 bases from V and 4 bases from J; junction bases left unmatched: 12. The V gene's germline CDR1 is SGHDT and CDR2 YYEEEE. CDR3: CASTGTSGLGGADTQYF. In nucleotides, the CDR3 is TGTGCCAGCACTGGGACTAGCGGGCTGGGTGGGGCAGATACGCAGTATTTT.

This clone appeared once. This rearrangement joins TRBV27 to TRBJ2-7, with TRBD1 matching over 7 bases. Germline lookup yields CDR1 MNHEY and CDR2 SMNVEV (reference sequence). The CDR3 covers 13 residues. V lost 4 bases, J lost 7 bases, and 7 bases stayed unmatched. As DNA, the CDR3 is TGTGCCAGCAGTTCGACAGGGTTCGGGGAGCAGTACTTC. It translates to CASSSTGFGEQYF.

V gene TRBV4-1 combines with J gene TRBJ1-1, with D maybe TRBD1 (6 bases). Trimming removed 5 bases from V and 11 bases from J, with 15 bases in between. Germline lookup yields CDR1 MGHRA and CDR2 YSYEKL. The CDR3 spans 12 residues. In nucleotides, the CDR3 is TGCGCCAGCAGCTTAGGGGGGGCGGTGGCTTTCTTT. Its protein is CASSLGGAVAFF.

The chain has TRBV5-1 and TRBJ2-7, with TRBD2 as a possible D gene (5 bases). The CDR3 length is 14 residues. Trimming cost V 4 bases and J 1 base, with 12 bases left between them. CDR1 is SGHRS, CDR2 YFSETQ, per germline. The CDR3: CASSPGRASYEQYF. The DNA of the CDR3 is TGCGCCAGCAGCCCTGGGCGGGCGTCCTACGAGCAGTACTTC.